The clone carrying this TCR beta chain was observed at least ten times. Amplification yielded TCR beta CDR3 regions, with RNA transcripts as the source. When the TCR CDR3 underwent first-round RT-PCR, the HTBI primer set was used. TCRdb re-called the multiplex PCR reads through MiXCR, storing one row per CDR3 protein. The sample records about 580,000 distinct CDR3 sequences, approximately 15% being singletons. Blood from later-ophthalmopathy patients was taken at first hyperthyroidism diagnosis. The CDR3 loop spans 16 amino acids. V was cut by 0 bases and J by 3 bases, with 12 bases left in between. CDR1 and CDR2 from the germline V gene are KGHSY and FQNENV. The record originates from a study of T cells in Graves' hyperthyroidism and ophthalmopathy.

The clonotype was recovered from a young woman with Graves' hyperthyroidism that later progressed to Graves' ophthalmopathy. The sequenced material came from blood. The chain employs TRBV16 and TRBJ1-5, with a tentative D call TRBD1 (5 bases). The CDR3 DNA is TGTGCCAGCAGCCAATCGACGGGAGGGGACAATCAGCCCCAGCATTTT. Amino acids: CASSQSTGGDNQPQHF.